Listed below are T cell receptor beta chains from one sample, sequenced in a study of CD8+ T cells in alopecia areata. Sequencing used immunoSEQ multiplex PCR; TCRdb keeps in-frame clones, though not all of them. The sample has more than 140,000 clones, more than 85% seen once. The source was CD8+ T cells sorted from blood, collected at week 4, from a patient treated with tofacitinib. The receptors come from a human donor with alopecia areata. Both conserved end residues are part of each CDR3. The D gene is left open where the match is weak. The size entry is marked missing in some rows and otherwise reads once, few, many or a size class.

j_call d_call v_call clone_size cdr3_nt cdr3_aa
TRBJ1-1 . TRBV30 . TGTGCCGAAACGAGAAACACTGAAGCTTTCTTT CAETRNTEAFF
TRBJ2-3 TRBD2 TRBV4-1 . TGCGCCAGCAGCCAAGAGCTAGCGGAGGCCACAGATACGCAGTATTTT CASSQELAEATDTQYF
TRBJ2-2 . TRBV7-8 . TGTGCCAGCAGCGTCACAGAGGCGGGAAACACCGGGGAGCTGTTTTTT CASSVTEAGNTGELFF
TRBJ1-2 . TRBV6-5 few TGTGCCAGCAGTTACCTATATGGGGGCGAAGGCTACACCTTC CASSYLYGGEGYTF
TRBJ1-2 TRBD1 TRBV7-3 . TGTGCCAGCAGCTTACAGGGGGTGGGATATGGCTACACCTTC CASSLQGVGYGYTF
TRBJ2-7 TRBD2 TRBV7-9 . TGTGCCAGCAGCCCCCGGCGGGGGATCGAGCAGTACTTC CASSPRRGIEQYF
TRBJ1-2 . TRBV19 once TGTGCCAGTAGCGAAACAGGGCGAGACTATGGCTACACCTTC CASSETGRDYGYTF
TRBJ2-7 TRBD1 TRBV29-1 . TGCAGCGTTGAAGAGGGACAGGGAGGCGAGCAGTACTTC CSVEEGQGGEQYF
TRBJ2-1 . TRBV19 . TGTGCCAGTAGTGCTTCAGGGGCCCCGAGCTCCTACAATGAGCAGTTCTTC CASSASGAPSSYNEQFF
TRBJ2-7 TRBD2 TRBV4-1 once TGCGCCAGCAGCCCCTGGGAGGGAGGGGCCTCCTACGAGCAGTACTTC CASSPWEGGASYEQYF
TRBJ2-7 . TRBV27 . TGTGCCAGCACCCTCACGGGATTGGGGGTCTACGAGCAGTACTTC CASTLTGLGVYEQYF